A selection of T cell receptor beta chains follows, all from one sample in a study of molecular identifiers for immune sequencing clone quantification. One entry per CDR3 protein, called by TCRdb with MiXCR from the PCR reads. The sample has 490,000 or so distinct CDR3 sequences, roughly 26% seen once. The material sequenced was naive CD8+ T cells from blood, with Jurkat cell RNA spiked in. The receptors were gathered from a human donor in good health. Some libraries in this study had Jurkat cell RNA spiked in. The CDR3 runs from the conserved cysteine through the conserved F or W. Fields, in order: D gene, J gene, V gene, clone size, CDR3 protein, CDR3 DNA. D genes are given only for firm matches. Only part of the rows carry a size: once, few, many, or a class if the clone is expanded.

D gene: NA
J gene: TRBJ2-3
V gene: TRBV20-1
clone size: many
CDR3 protein: CSARDLGDNTDTQYF
CDR3 DNA: TGCAGTGCTAGAGATTTGGGCGATAACACAGATACGCAGTATTTT

D gene: NA
J gene: TRBJ1-2
V gene: TRBV27
clone size: many
CDR3 protein: CASSLGGTNYGYTF
CDR3 DNA: TGTGCCAGCAGTTTAGGCGGTACTAACTATGGCTACACCTTC

D gene: NA
J gene: TRBJ2-7
V gene: TRBV4-3
clone size: few
CDR3 protein: CASSQDRARPYEQYF
CDR3 DNA: TGCGCCAGCAGCCAAGATCGGGCGCGACCCTACGAGCAGTACTTC

D gene: NA
J gene: TRBJ1-1
V gene: TRBV30
clone size: many
CDR3 protein: CAWSVRGGTEAFF
CDR3 DNA: TGTGCCTGGAGTGTAAGGGGGGGCACTGAAGCTTTCTTT

D gene: NA
J gene: TRBJ2-2
V gene: TRBV14
clone size: few
CDR3 protein: CASSHLQGYQSNTGELFF
CDR3 DNA: TGTGCCAGCAGCCACCTTCAGGGCTATCAGTCGAACACCGGGGAGCTGTTTTTT

D gene: TRBD2
J gene: TRBJ2-1
V gene: TRBV29-1
clone size: many
CDR3 protein: CSATRGLAGEDEQFF
CDR3 DNA: TGCAGCGCCACGCGCGGACTAGCGGGAGAAGATGAGCAGTTCTTC

D gene: TRBD2
J gene: TRBJ2-3
V gene: TRBV30
clone size: many
CDR3 protein: CAWSVVGRAADTQYF
CDR3 DNA: TGTGCCTGGAGTGTCGTCGGGAGGGCCGCAGATACGCAGTATTTT

D gene: NA
J gene: TRBJ2-3
V gene: TRBV30
clone size: many
CDR3 protein: CAWSPSTDTQYF
CDR3 DNA: TGTGCCTGGAGTCCGAGCACAGATACGCAGTATTTT

D gene: NA
J gene: TRBJ2-6
V gene: TRBV7-3
clone size: NA
CDR3 protein: CASSSSGANALTF
CDR3 DNA: TGTGCCAGCAGCTCCTCTGGGGCCAACGCCCTGACTTTC

D gene: NA
J gene: TRBJ2-2
V gene: TRBV9
clone size: many
CDR3 protein: CASSFVAGELFF
CDR3 DNA: TGTGCCAGCAGTTTTGTTGCCGGGGAGCTGTTTTTT

D gene: TRBD1
J gene: TRBJ1-2
V gene: TRBV28
clone size: NA
CDR3 protein: CASSSLPRTGNYGYTF
CDR3 DNA: TGTGCCAGCAGTTCCCTTCCCAGGACAGGGAACTATGGCTACACCTTC

D gene: NA
J gene: TRBJ2-2
V gene: TRBV20-1
clone size: few
CDR3 protein: CSAKDPPRTGELFF
CDR3 DNA: TGCAGTGCTAAGGACCCCCCTAGGACCGGGGAGCTGTTTTTT

D gene: NA
J gene: TRBJ2-7
V gene: TRBV12-5
clone size: NA
CDR3 protein: CASGLGQAGGEQYF
CDR3 DNA: TGTGCTAGTGGTTTGGGTCAGGCCGGGGGAGAGCAGTACTTC

D gene: TRBD2
J gene: TRBJ2-1
V gene: TRBV4-2
clone size: NA
CDR3 protein: CASSQDYLAGYNEQFF
CDR3 DNA: TGTGCCAGCAGCCAAGATTACCTAGCGGGGTACAATGAGCAGTTCTTC

D gene: TRBD1
J gene: TRBJ1-5
V gene: TRBV19
clone size: few
CDR3 protein: CASSWAGGFHQPQHF
CDR3 DNA: TGTGCCAGTAGTTGGGCAGGGGGCTTCCATCAGCCCCAGCATTTT

D gene: NA
J gene: TRBJ1-5
V gene: TRBV27
clone size: many
CDR3 protein: CASSLSGYNQPQHF
CDR3 DNA: TGTGCCAGCAGTTTATCGGGATACAATCAGCCCCAGCATTTT

D gene: TRBD2
J gene: TRBJ2-3
V gene: TRBV20-1
clone size: few
CDR3 protein: CSARDPGLEKDTQYF
CDR3 DNA: TGCAGTGCTAGAGATCCGGGACTAGAAAAAGATACGCAGTATTTT

D gene: NA
J gene: TRBJ2-3
V gene: TRBV9
clone size: NA
CDR3 protein: CASSSWDGNSRTDTQYF
CDR3 DNA: TGTGCCAGCAGCTCATGGGACGGGAACTCCCGCACAGATACGCAGTATTTT

D gene: NA
J gene: TRBJ2-7
V gene: TRBV6-5
clone size: NA
CDR3 protein: CASSYSNGVYEQYF
CDR3 DNA: TGTGCCAGCAGTTACTCAAATGGTGTCTACGAGCAGTACTTC

D gene: TRBD2
J gene: TRBJ2-7
V gene: TRBV7-2
clone size: NA
CDR3 protein: CASSLASSGSTYEQYF
CDR3 DNA: TGTGCCAGCAGCTTAGCTTCTAGCGGGTCAACCTACGAGCAGTACTTC

D gene: NA
J gene: TRBJ2-7
V gene: TRBV19
clone size: NA
CDR3 protein: CASSPSGGLGYEQYF
CDR3 DNA: TGTGCCAGTAGTCCTTCCGGGGGCCTCGGTTACGAGCAGTACTTC

D gene: TRBD1
J gene: TRBJ2-3
V gene: TRBV5-1
clone size: many
CDR3 protein: CASSFRGRTDTQYF
CDR3 DNA: TGCGCCAGCAGCTTCAGGGGGCGCACAGATACGCAGTATTTT

D gene: TRBD1
J gene: TRBJ1-3
V gene: TRBV10-3
clone size: few
CDR3 protein: CAILDPGQGSGNTIYF
CDR3 DNA: TGTGCCATACTCGATCCAGGACAGGGCTCTGGAAACACCATATATTTT

D gene: NA
J gene: TRBJ1-2
V gene: TRBV7-9
clone size: many
CDR3 protein: CASSSLLSQANYGYTF
CDR3 DNA: TGTGCCAGCAGCTCGCTGTTATCGCAGGCTAACTATGGCTACACCTTC

D gene: TRBD2
J gene: TRBJ2-7
V gene: TRBV28
clone size: NA
CDR3 protein: CASSFSLAGLYEQYF
CDR3 DNA: TGTGCCAGCAGTTTCTCGCTAGCGGGCCTCTACGAGCAGTACTTC

D gene: NA
J gene: TRBJ2-1
V gene: TRBV9
clone size: few
CDR3 protein: CASSVEGLQWNEQFF
CDR3 DNA: TGTGCCAGCAGCGTAGAAGGTCTGCAATGGAATGAGCAGTTCTTC

D gene: NA
J gene: TRBJ1-2
V gene: TRBV27
clone size: NA
CDR3 protein: CASSTQGQLYGYTF
CDR3 DNA: TGTGCCAGCAGCACTCAAGGACAGCTCTATGGCTACACCTTC

D gene: NA
J gene: TRBJ1-1
V gene: TRBV10-2
clone size: NA
CDR3 protein: CASPWVRELTTAAFF
CDR3 DNA: TGCGCCAGTCCGTGGGTTAGGGAACTGACCACTGCAGCTTTCTTT

D gene: NA
J gene: TRBJ2-1
V gene: TRBV15
clone size: NA
CDR3 protein: CATAGPGTRDYNEQFF
CDR3 DNA: TGTGCCACCGCAGGGCCCGGGACAAGGGACTACAATGAGCAGTTCTTC

D gene: NA
J gene: TRBJ2-7
V gene: TRBV11-2
clone size: NA
CDR3 protein: CASSPYRTLTYEQYF
CDR3 DNA: TGTGCCAGCAGCCCCTACAGGACCCTCACCTACGAGCAGTACTTC

D gene: TRBD2
J gene: TRBJ2-3
V gene: TRBV7-9
clone size: many
CDR3 protein: CASSHGTSGADTQYF
CDR3 DNA: TGTGCCAGCAGCCACGGGACTAGCGGGGCAGATACGCAGTATTTT

D gene: NA
J gene: TRBJ1-5
V gene: TRBV12-3/TRBV12-4
clone size: few
CDR3 protein: CASSWQFSNQPQHF
CDR3 DNA: TGTGCCAGCAGTTGGCAGTTTAGCAATCAGCCCCAGCATTTT

D gene: NA
J gene: TRBJ2-7
V gene: TRBV27
clone size: NA
CDR3 protein: CASSIGPGYYEQYF
CDR3 DNA: TGTGCCAGCAGTATAGGGCCGGGGTACTACGAGCAGTACTTC

D gene: NA
J gene: TRBJ1-1
V gene: TRBV29-1
clone size: many
CDR3 protein: CSVRNGYTNTEAFF
CDR3 DNA: TGCAGCGTTCGTAACGGATATACGAACACTGAAGCTTTCTTT

D gene: TRBD1
J gene: TRBJ2-7
V gene: TRBV13
clone size: many
CDR3 protein: CASSPGQGRYEQYF
CDR3 DNA: TGTGCCAGCAGCCCGGGACAGGGCCGGTACGAGCAGTACTTC

D gene: NA
J gene: TRBJ2-3
V gene: TRBV27
clone size: NA
CDR3 protein: CASTYRGGADTQYF
CDR3 DNA: TGTGCCAGCACCTACAGGGGGGGGGCAGATACGCAGTATTTT

D gene: NA
J gene: TRBJ1-6
V gene: TRBV5-1
clone size: NA
CDR3 protein: CASSLGQRHDSYNSPLHF
CDR3 DNA: TGCGCCAGCAGCTTGGGACAGCGGCATGACTCCTATAATTCACCCCTCCACTTT

D gene: NA
J gene: TRBJ1-4
V gene: TRBV15
clone size: NA
CDR3 protein: CATSSLGVEGEKLFF
CDR3 DNA: TGTGCCACCAGCAGTCTGGGGGTGGAGGGCGAAAAACTGTTTTTT

D gene: NA
J gene: TRBJ1-1
V gene: TRBV4-1
clone size: many
CDR3 protein: CASSQLTNTEAFF
CDR3 DNA: TGCGCCAGCAGCCAACTAACGAACACTGAAGCTTTCTTT

D gene: TRBD2
J gene: TRBJ2-3
V gene: TRBV25-1
clone size: many
CDR3 protein: CASSEILSGSTDTQYF
CDR3 DNA: TGTGCCAGCAGTGAAATTCTTAGCGGGAGCACAGATACGCAGTATTTT

D gene: TRBD2
J gene: TRBJ2-7
V gene: TRBV20-1
clone size: NA
CDR3 protein: CSASDLGLAANYEQYF
CDR3 DNA: TGCAGTGCTAGCGACCTGGGACTAGCCGCAAACTACGAGCAGTACTTC

D gene: NA
J gene: TRBJ2-5
V gene: TRBV3-1
clone size: NA
CDR3 protein: CASSRPGRRDQETHYF
CDR3 DNA: TGTGCCAGCAGCCGACCGGGACGGAGAGACCAAGAGACCCACTACTTC

D gene: TRBD1
J gene: TRBJ1-1
V gene: TRBV28
clone size: many
CDR3 protein: CASSYRGLNTEAFF
CDR3 DNA: TGTGCCAGCTCCTACAGGGGATTGAACACTGAAGCTTTCTTT

D gene: TRBD1
J gene: TRBJ1-2
V gene: TRBV6-5
clone size: few
CDR3 protein: CASKPGTGVYGYTF
CDR3 DNA: TGTGCCAGCAAGCCCGGGACAGGGGTCTATGGCTACACCTTC

D gene: NA
J gene: TRBJ2-7
V gene: TRBV7-9
clone size: NA
CDR3 protein: CASSLAQGKNYEQYF
CDR3 DNA: TGTGCCAGCAGCTTAGCCCAGGGGAAGAACTACGAGCAGTACTTC

D gene: NA
J gene: TRBJ2-5
V gene: TRBV20-1
clone size: NA
CDR3 protein: CSASELGVETQYF
CDR3 DNA: TGCAGTGCTAGTGAACTAGGGGTAGAGACCCAGTACTTC

D gene: NA
J gene: TRBJ2-7
V gene: TRBV20-1
clone size: many
CDR3 protein: CSARAAGPGDSYEQYF
CDR3 DNA: TGCAGTGCTAGAGCCGCGGGGCCAGGGGACTCCTACGAGCAGTACTTC

D gene: NA
J gene: TRBJ2-3
V gene: TRBV12-3/TRBV12-4
clone size: many
CDR3 protein: CASSLTGPADTQYF
CDR3 DNA: TGTGCCAGCAGTCTCACAGGGCCCGCAGATACGCAGTATTTT

D gene: NA
J gene: TRBJ2-2
V gene: TRBV19
clone size: NA
CDR3 protein: CAGSTSTEGFGELFF
CDR3 DNA: TGTGCCGGTAGTACAAGCACCGAAGGTTTCGGGGAGCTGTTTTTT

D gene: TRBD1
J gene: TRBJ1-5
V gene: TRBV30
clone size: NA
CDR3 protein: CAWRERGLGPQHF
CDR3 DNA: TGTGCCTGGAGGGAGAGGGGGCTGGGTCCCCAGCATTTT

D gene: TRBD2
J gene: TRBJ2-7
V gene: TRBV20-1
clone size: few
CDR3 protein: CSARDPGTSTYEQYF
CDR3 DNA: TGCAGTGCTAGAGATCCGGGGACTAGTACCTACGAGCAGTACTTC